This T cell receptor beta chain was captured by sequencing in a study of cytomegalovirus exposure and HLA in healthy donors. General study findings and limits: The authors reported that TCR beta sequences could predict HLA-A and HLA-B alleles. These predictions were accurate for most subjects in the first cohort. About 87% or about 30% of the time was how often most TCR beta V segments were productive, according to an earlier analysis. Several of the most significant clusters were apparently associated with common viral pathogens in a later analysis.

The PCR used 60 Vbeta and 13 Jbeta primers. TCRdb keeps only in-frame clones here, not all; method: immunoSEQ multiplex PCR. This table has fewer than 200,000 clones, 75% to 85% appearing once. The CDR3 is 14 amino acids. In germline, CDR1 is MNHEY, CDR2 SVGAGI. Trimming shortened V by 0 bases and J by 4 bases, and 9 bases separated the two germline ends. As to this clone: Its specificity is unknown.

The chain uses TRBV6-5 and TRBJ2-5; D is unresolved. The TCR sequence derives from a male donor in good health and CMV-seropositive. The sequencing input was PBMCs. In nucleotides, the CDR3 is TGTGCCAGCAGTTACTCCCTGGGCCCAGAGACCCAGTACTTC. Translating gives CASSYSLGPETQYF.